Shown below are 23 T cell receptor beta chains from a single sample sequenced in a study of T cell repertoires in ileal Crohn's disease. Sequencing was performed with immunoSEQ multiplex PCR; in TCRdb, only in-frame clones are kept and a portion is missing. The repertoire holds approximately 15,000 clones, with under 80% as singletons. Material: ileal tissue. The receptor source for this set is an adult with Crohn's disease.

The chain links TRBV4-1 to TRBJ1-1; no reliable D call. CDR1 and CDR2 from the germline V gene are MGHRA and YSYEKL. With 1 base removed from V and 7 bases from J, the gap between germline ends came to 7 bases. The CDR3 has 12 amino acids. CDR3 coding DNA: TGCGCCAGCAGCCAAGGAGCTGATGAAGCTTTCTTT. Residues: CASSQGADEAFF.

This rearrangement joins TRBV10-2 to TRBJ1-1; a weak D match, TRBD1 (6 bases). The CDR3 has 13 amino acids. The V gene lost 6 bases and the J gene lost 2 bases, with 10 bases spanning the gap. Germline-derived CDR1 and CDR2 are WSHSY and SAAADI. The chain's CDR3 is CASREQGNTEAFF. The CDR3 bases are TGCGCCAGCAGAGAACAGGGCAACACTGAAGCTTTCTTT.

This clone appeared a few times. This chain uses TRBV5-6 with TRBJ2-5, with 8 bases identical to TRBD1. V was pared by 3 bases and J by 4 bases, with 2 bases of the junction left unmatched. Per the germline V gene, CDR1 is SGHDT and CDR2 is YYEEEE. This CDR3 comprises 13 residues. The CDR3 sequence: CASSSDRVETQYF. The DNA for the CDR3 is TGTGCCAGCAGCTCGGACAGGGTAGAGACCCAGTACTTC. The full variable domain, completed using reference TRBV5-6 and TRBJ2-5, is DAGVTQSPTHLIKTRGQQVTLRCSPKSGHDTVSWYQQALGQGPQFIFQYYEEEERQRGNFPDRFSGHQFPNYSSELNVNALLLGDSALYLCASSSDRVETQYFGPGTRLLVL.

This chain links TRBV28 with TRBJ1-1; no reliable D call. Germline-derived CDR1 and CDR2 are MDHEN and SYDVKM. The CDR3 has 14 amino acids. Trimming stripped 3 bases from V and 7 bases from J, with 15 bases between. CDR3 sequence: CASSFRVIGSEAFF. The DNA for the CDR3 is TGTGCCAGCAGTTTTCGAGTTATAGGGAGTGAAGCTTTCTTT.

This clone was seen only a few times. The gene calls are TRBV18 and TRBJ1-2, with TRBD1 matching over 10 bases. Looked up from germline, CDR1 is KGHSH and CDR2 is LQKENI. This CDR3 contains 17 residues. V shed 5 bases and J 4 bases; nucleotides not matched to a gene: 13. The CDR3 DNA reads TGTGCCAGCTCATCAACCCGGGACAGGGGATCGGGCTATGGCTACACCTTC. This gives the protein CASSSTRDRGSGYGYTF.

V and J are TRBV10-3 and TRBJ1-2; D unclear. The CDR3 has 12 residues. The V gene lost 3 bases and the J gene lost 8 bases, with 10 bases spanning the gap. CDR1 and CDR2 from the germline V gene are ENHRY and SYGVKD. CDR3 coding DNA: TGTGCCATCAGTGAATTGGGAGGCGGCTACACCTTC. It specifies CAISELGGGYTF.

The chain links TRBV19 to TRBJ2-1; no firm D call. The CDR3 covers 15 residues. Germline values: CDR1 LNHDA, CDR2 SQIVND (reference sequence). V was cut by 3 bases and J by 0 bases, with 9 bases left in between. The CDR3 protein is CASSISLSSYNEQFF. The CDR3 bases are TGTGCCAGTAGTATTTCCCTGAGCTCCTACAATGAGCAGTTCTTC.

The chain is built from TRBV18 and TRBJ1-4; TRBD1 agrees at 7 bases. The ends lost 2 bases at V and 3 bases at J; junction bases unmatched: 3. Looked up from germline, CDR1 is KGHSH and CDR2 is LQKENI. CDR3 length equals 15 residues. CDR3 in amino acids: CASSPRGTANEKLFF. In DNA form, the CDR3 reads TGTGCCAGCTCACCAAGGGGGACAGCTAATGAAAAACTGTTTTTT.

The V and J genes are TRBV30 and TRBJ2-7; TRBD2 matches at 8 bases. Germline V gene lookup returns CDR1 GTSNPN and CDR2 SVGIG (reference sequence). This CDR3 contains 14 residues. V gave up 1 base and J gave up 2 bases; unmatched junction bases: 4. The CDR3 region has the DNA TGTGCCTGGAGTGGGCAGCGGGAGCCCTACGAGCAGTACTTC. Translation gives CAWSGQREPYEQYF.

This clone came up once. This chain uses TRBV27 with TRBJ2-2; maybe TRBD2 (6 bases). Germline V lookup: CDR1 MNHEY, CDR2 SMNVEV (reference sequence). The CDR3 extends over 16 amino acids. Trimming removed 7 bases at V and 5 bases at J, with 20 bases between. The CDR3 loop reads CASTPYGAGSTGELFF. The CDR3 coding sequence is TGTGCCAGCACCCCATATGGGGCGGGATCTACCGGGGAGCTGTTTTTT.

The chain is built from TRBV5-1 and TRBJ1-2; 9 bases match TRBD1. Trimming cost V 5 bases and J 0 bases; bases outside gene matches: 5. Germline assignment: CDR1 SGHRS and CDR2 YFSETQ. The CDR3 spans 15 residues. The CDR3 here is CASSWGTGSNYGYTF. The CDR3 region has the DNA TGCGCCAGCAGTTGGGGGACAGGGTCTAACTATGGCTACACCTTC.

In its sample, this clone was seen once. The chain carries TRBV4-1 and TRBJ2-5; 12 nucleotides line up with TRBD1. Near its end, the DNA agrees better with TRBJ2-7, so the J call may be wrong. Per germline, CDR1 MGHRA and CDR2 YSYEKL. This CDR3 region has 20 residues. The CDR3 spells CASSRQSGTGGSSFSYEQYF. The CDR3 DNA is TGCGCCAGCAGCCGACAATCCGGGACAGGGGGCTCCTCGTTCTCCTACGAGCAGTACTTC.

The chain carries TRBV6-4 and TRBJ1-5, with 7 nucleotides matching TRBD1. The germline CDR1 and CDR2 sequences are MRHNA and SNTAGT. CDR3 size: 13 residues. The V segment lost 4 bases and the J segment 9 bases; nucleotides outside the gene matches: 6. The CDR3 nucleotides are TGTGCCAGCAGTGGGGAGGCAGGGGGGCCCCAGCATTTT. Amino acids: CASSGEAGGPQHF.

The chain employs TRBV2 and TRBJ1-5; TRBD1 might be the D (5 bases). The ends were cut back, 5 bases at V and 5 bases at J, with 13 bases in the middle. Germline values: CDR1 SNHLY, CDR2 FYNNEI. The CDR3 has 14 amino acids. The CDR3 DNA reads TGTGCCAGCAGTTCATGGGGGGGGGATCAGCCCCAGCATTTT. It encodes CASSSWGGDQPQHF.

The rearrangement uses TRBV6-1 and TRBJ1-1; tentatively, D is TRBD1 (6 bases). The CDR3 loop spans 15 amino acids. In germline, CDR1 is MNHNS, CDR2 SASEGT. Between the trimmed V and J ends, which lost 2 bases and 2 bases, there was a span of 12 bases. The CDR3 is CASSEQQGLNTEAFF. CDR3 DNA sequence: TGTGCCAGCAGTGAACAACAGGGTTTAAACACTGAAGCTTTCTTT.

The chain combines TRBV5-6 with TRBJ2-5, with D possibly being TRBD1 (5 bases). The DNA matches TRBJ2-7 better at its end, which makes the J call doubtful. The CDR3 runs to 15 residues. Germline-derived CDR1 and CDR2 are SGHDT and YYEEEE. CDR3 sequence: CASSLGLAGNYEQYF. The DNA for the CDR3 is TGTGCCAGCAGCTTGGGATTGGCAGGGAACTACGAGCAGTACTTC.

V gene TRBV2 combines with J gene TRBJ2-1; 10 bases are shared with TRBD2. The CDR3 is 14 amino acids. The V segment lost 7 bases and the J segment 7 bases; nucleotides outside the gene matches: 7. The germline gives CDR1 SNHLY, CDR2 FYNNEI. The CDR3 protein is CASKTSGVYNEQFF. The DNA of the CDR3 is TGTGCCAGCAAAACTAGCGGGGTATATAATGAGCAGTTCTTC.

This clone was found once. The J gene is TRBJ1-5, the V gene TRBV7-8; no reliable D call. The germline V gene encodes CDR1 SGHVS and CDR2 FQNEAQ. The CDR3 totals 14 residues. V gave up 1 base and J gave up 2 bases, with 6 bases separating them. CDR3: CASSLEQGNQPQHF. The DNA of the CDR3 is TGTGCCAGCAGCTTAGAGCAGGGCAATCAGCCCCAGCATTTT.

The rearrangement joins TRBV6-5 to TRBJ2-7, with 14 bases fitting TRBD2. After removal of 6 bases from V and 7 bases from J, the junction contained 8 bases not matched to a gene. CDR3 size: 15 residues. Germline V lookup: CDR1 MNHEY, CDR2 SVGAGI. CDR3 DNA: TGTGCCAGCAGCCCCGGGACTAGCGGGAGTCGAGAGCAGTACTTC. It yields the protein CASSPGTSGSREQYF.

V usage is TRBV30 and J usage is TRBJ1-2; no reliable D call. Germline V gene lookup returns CDR1 GTSNPN and CDR2 SVGIG (reference sequence). Trimming removed 2 bases at V and 6 bases at J, with 7 bases between. The CDR3 totals 11 residues. The CDR3 region is CAWSPGNGYTF. The CDR3 nucleotides are TGTGCCTGGAGTCCGGGGAATGGCTACACCTTC.

The V gene is TRBV18, the J gene TRBJ1-1; D is unresolved. The CDR3 runs 14 residues. V lost 3 bases, J lost 1 base, and 9 bases lay in between. Germline V gene data show CDR1 as KGHSH and CDR2 as LQKENI. Written as DNA, the CDR3 is TGTGCCAGCTCACCGAGAACCCGGAACACTGAAGCTTTCTTT. As protein: CASSPRTRNTEAFF.

The chain carries TRBV7-9 and TRBJ2-7; 9 nucleotides match TRBD2. The V gene end was trimmed by 5 bases and the J gene end by 3 bases; junction bases not matched to a gene: 5. The CDR3 is made up of 14 amino acids. In germline, CDR1 is SEHNR, CDR2 FQNEAQ (reference sequence). CDR3 coding DNA: TGTGCCAGCAGCCCTAGCGGGATAATCTACGAGCAGTACTTC. Translating it yields CASSPSGIIYEQYF.

The chain has TRBV9 and TRBJ1-6, with TRBD1 matching 7 bases. The CDR3 totals 15 residues. CDR1 and CDR2 (germline): SGDLS, YYNGEE. Unmatched junction bases numbered 7, after V lost 3 bases and J lost 7 bases. CDR3 sequence (DNA): TGTGCCAGCAGCGCGGGACAGATTGGAAATTCACCCCTCCACTTT. This translates into CASSAGQIGNSPLHF.